This T cell receptor beta chain was sequenced in a study of identical twins. The table lists this clonotype with many counts. TCRdb used MiXCR to reprocess the 5' RACE reads, holding one entry per CDR3 protein. The sample lists 460,000 or so distinct CDR3 sequences, 12% to 15% occurring once. This CDR3 is built from 12 residues. Germline lookup yields CDR1 SQVTM and CDR2 ANQGSEA. The V and J ends lost 6 bases and 1 base respectively, with 10 bases between them. These data were also filed under a second study, of yellow fever vaccine responses in identical twins.

The chain recombines TRBV29-1 with TRBJ2-7; a weak D match, TRBD1 (6 bases). The sequence came from a woman younger than 35 in good health. The material sequenced was CD4+ T cells sorted from blood. CDR3 DNA sequence: TGCAGCGTCGGCAGGGGATCCTACGAGCAGTACTTC. It translates to CSVGRGSYEQYF.